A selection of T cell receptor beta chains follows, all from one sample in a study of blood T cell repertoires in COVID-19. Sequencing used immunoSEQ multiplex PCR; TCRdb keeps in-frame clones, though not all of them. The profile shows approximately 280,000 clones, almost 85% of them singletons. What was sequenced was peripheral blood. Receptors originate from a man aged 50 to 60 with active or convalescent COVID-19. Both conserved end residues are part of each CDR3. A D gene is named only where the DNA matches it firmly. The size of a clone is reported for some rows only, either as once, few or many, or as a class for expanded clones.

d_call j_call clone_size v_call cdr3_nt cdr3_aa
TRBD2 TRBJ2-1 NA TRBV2 TGTGCCAGCAGCCATTGGGCCGGACTAGCGGGAGGAGGGGCCTACAATGAGCAGTTCTTC CASSHWAGLAGGGAYNEQFF
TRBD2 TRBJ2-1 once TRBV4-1 TGCGCCAGCAGCCAGGATAGCGGGAGGGTTTACAATGAGCAGTTCTTC CASSQDSGRVYNEQFF
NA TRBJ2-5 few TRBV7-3 TGTGCCAGCAGCTTAGGGGGCTGGGAGACCCAGTACTTC CASSLGGWETQYF
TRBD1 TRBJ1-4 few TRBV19 TGTGCCAGTAGTCCACGACAGGGGAATGAAAAACTGTTTTTT CASSPRQGNEKLFF
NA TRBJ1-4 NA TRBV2 TGTGCCAGCAGTGAAAGGGCAGGGCTGGCTGAAAAACTGTTTTTT CASSERAGLAEKLFF
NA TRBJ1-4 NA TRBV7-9 TGTGCCAGCAGCCCCTTGGAGGGAAACAATGAAAAACTGTTTTTT CASSPLEGNNEKLFF
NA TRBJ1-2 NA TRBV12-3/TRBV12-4 TGTGCCAGCAGTTTGGGGGGGGTGACTGGCTACACCTTC CASSLGGVTGYTF
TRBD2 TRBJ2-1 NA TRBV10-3 TGTGCCATCAGGGAGGGGACTAGCGGGAGGGACCATGAGCAGTTCTTC CAIREGTSGRDHEQFF
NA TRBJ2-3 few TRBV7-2 TGTGCCAGCAGCTTAGAACTATTCGCGGATACGCAGTATTTT CASSLELFADTQYF
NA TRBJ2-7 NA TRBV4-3 TGCGCCAGCAGCCAAGAGAGAGGGAACGAGCAGTACTTC CASSQERGNEQYF
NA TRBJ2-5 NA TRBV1 TGCACCAGCATCTCAAAACGAATGGGCGGGAGGGCCTTACGGTACTTC CTSISKRMGGRALRYF
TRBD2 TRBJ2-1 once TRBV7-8 TGTGCCAGCAGCTTAACCTCGGGACTAGGATACAATGAGCAGTTCTTC CASSLTSGLGYNEQFF
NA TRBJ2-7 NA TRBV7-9 TGTGCCAGCAGCTGGGGACAATACGAGCAGTACTTC CASSWGQYEQYF
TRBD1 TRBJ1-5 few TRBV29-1 TGCAGCGCATCGACAGGGGTTAGCAATCAGCCCCAGCATTTT CSASTGVSNQPQHF
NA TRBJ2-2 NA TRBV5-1 TGCGCCAGCGAGACAGGTCGAGGAAAAACCGGGGAGCTGTTTTTT CASETGRGKTGELFF
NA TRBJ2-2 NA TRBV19 TGTGCCAGTAGTGTCAGGACCGGGGAGCTGTTTTTT CASSVRTGELFF
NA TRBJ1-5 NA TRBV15 TGTGCCACCAGCAGAGAAAGAGATAGCAATCAGCCCCAGCATTTT CATSRERDSNQPQHF
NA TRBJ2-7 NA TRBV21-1 TGTGCCAGCAGCGCGGAAGACAGGGGAGCACGCGAGCAGTACTTC CASSAEDRGAREQYF
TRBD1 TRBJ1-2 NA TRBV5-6 TGTGCCAGCAGCGGCTTTACAGGGGGCGCGGGTGGCTACACCTTC CASSGFTGGAGGYTF
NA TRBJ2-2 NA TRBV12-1 TGTGCCAGCAGCCCGAGCGGGAGGGCCGTTACCGGGGAGCTGTTTTTT CASSPSGRAVTGELFF
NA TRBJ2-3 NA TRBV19 TGTGCCAGTAGTATGGGGGAACTCGGGAGCGGAGATACGCAGTATTTT CASSMGELGSGDTQYF
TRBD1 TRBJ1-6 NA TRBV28 TGTGCCAGCAGGATGAACAGGGGGCGTGATTCACCCCTCCACTTT CASRMNRGRDSPLHF
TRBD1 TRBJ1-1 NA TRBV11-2 TGTGCCAGCAGCACCGGGACAGCTGAAGCTTTCTTT CASSTGTAEAFF
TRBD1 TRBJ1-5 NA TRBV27 TGTGCCAGCAGCCCGCTTCAATTAGGGACAGGGGGCCGTCAGCCCCAGCATTTT CASSPLQLGTGGRQPQHF
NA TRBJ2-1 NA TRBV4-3 TGCGCCAGCAGCCAAATACTAGGGCCAAACAATGAGCAGTTCTTC CASSQILGPNNEQFF